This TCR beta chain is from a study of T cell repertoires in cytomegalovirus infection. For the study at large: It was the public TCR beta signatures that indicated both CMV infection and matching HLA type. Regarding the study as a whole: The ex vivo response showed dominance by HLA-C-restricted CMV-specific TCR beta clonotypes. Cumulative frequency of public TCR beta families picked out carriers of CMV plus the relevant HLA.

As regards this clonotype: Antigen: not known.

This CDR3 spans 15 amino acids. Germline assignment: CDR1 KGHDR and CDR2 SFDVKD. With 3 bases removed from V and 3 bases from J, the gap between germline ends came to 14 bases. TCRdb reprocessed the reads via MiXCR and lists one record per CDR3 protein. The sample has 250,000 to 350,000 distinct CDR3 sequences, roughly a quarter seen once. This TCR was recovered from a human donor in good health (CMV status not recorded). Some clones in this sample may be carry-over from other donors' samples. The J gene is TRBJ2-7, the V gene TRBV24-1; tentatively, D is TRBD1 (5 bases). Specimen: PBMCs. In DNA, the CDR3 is TGTGCCACCAGTGATCCGCGACAGAAGAGCTACGAGCAGTACTTC. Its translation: CATSDPRQKSYEQYF.